This note documents a single TCR beta chain sequence. The data were produced by immunoSEQ multiplex PCR, yet TCRdb's version contains in-frame clones alone and is incomplete. Found here are 150,000 to 200,000 clones, more than 70% of them singletons; the top ten hold 15% to 20%. The sample comes from a study of blood T cell repertoires in COVID-19. Germline loops: CDR1 MNHEY, CDR2 SMNVEV (reference sequence). Trimming removed 3 bases from V and 1 base from J; junction bases left unmatched: 7. CDR3 length equals 16 residues. Material for sequencing was PBMCs or T cells enriched from blood (not recorded which). The chain uses TRBV27 and TRBJ1-1, with TRBD1 identical over 8 bases. The source is a man aged 55-75 years who had recovered from COVID-19. The CDR3 DNA reads TGTGCCAGCAGTTTCAGACAGGGGCCTACGAACACTGAAGCTTTCTTT. It codes for CASSFRQGPTNTEAFF.